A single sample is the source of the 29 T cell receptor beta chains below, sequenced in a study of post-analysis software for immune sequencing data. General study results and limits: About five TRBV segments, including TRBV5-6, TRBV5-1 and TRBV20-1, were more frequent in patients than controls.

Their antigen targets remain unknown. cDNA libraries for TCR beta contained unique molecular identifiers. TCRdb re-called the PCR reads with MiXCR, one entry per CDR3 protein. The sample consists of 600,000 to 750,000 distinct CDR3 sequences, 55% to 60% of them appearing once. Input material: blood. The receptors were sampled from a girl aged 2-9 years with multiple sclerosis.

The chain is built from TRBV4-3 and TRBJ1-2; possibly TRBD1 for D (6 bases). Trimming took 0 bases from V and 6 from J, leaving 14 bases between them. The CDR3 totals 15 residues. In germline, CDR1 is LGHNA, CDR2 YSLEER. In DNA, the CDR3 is TGCGCCAGCAGCCAAGATCCAGGGGCAGGGAATGGCTACACCTTC. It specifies CASSQDPGAGNGYTF.

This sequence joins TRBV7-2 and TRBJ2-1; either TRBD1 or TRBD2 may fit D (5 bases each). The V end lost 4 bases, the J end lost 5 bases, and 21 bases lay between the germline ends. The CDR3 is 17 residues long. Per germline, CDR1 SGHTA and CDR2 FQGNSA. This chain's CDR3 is CASSYFSGWTEDNEQFF. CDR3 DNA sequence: TGTGCCAGCAGCTACTTCTCAGGGTGGACGGAGGACAATGAGCAGTTCTTC.

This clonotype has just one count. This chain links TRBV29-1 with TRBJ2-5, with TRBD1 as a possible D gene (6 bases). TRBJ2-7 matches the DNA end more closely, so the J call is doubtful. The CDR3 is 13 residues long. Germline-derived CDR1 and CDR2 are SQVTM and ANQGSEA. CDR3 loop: CSVESQGYYEQYF. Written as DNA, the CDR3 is TGCAGCGTTGAAAGTCAGGGGTACTACGAGCAGTACTTC.

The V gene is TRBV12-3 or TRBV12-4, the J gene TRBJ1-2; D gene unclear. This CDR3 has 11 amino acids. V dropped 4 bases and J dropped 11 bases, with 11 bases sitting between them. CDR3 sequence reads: CASSSDRRYTF. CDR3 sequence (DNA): TGTGCCAGCAGTTCTGACCGACGGTACACCTTC.

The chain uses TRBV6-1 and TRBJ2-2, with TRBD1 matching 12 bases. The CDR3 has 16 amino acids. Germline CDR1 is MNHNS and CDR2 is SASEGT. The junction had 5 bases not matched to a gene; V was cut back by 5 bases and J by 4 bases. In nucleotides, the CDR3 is TGTGCCAGCAGTCCGGGACAGGGGGCTTCCACCGGGGAGCTGTTTTTT. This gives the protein CASSPGQGASTGELFF.

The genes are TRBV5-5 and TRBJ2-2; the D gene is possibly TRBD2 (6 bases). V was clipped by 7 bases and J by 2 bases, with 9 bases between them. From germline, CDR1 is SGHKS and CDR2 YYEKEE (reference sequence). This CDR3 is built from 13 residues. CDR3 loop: CASWEDNTGELFF. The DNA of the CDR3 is TGTGCCAGCTGGGAGGACAACACCGGGGAGCTGTTTTTT.

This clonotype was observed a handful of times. Written as DNA, the CDR3 is TGTGCCAGCAGCGGAGGAGGGTTTGTAATTTACGAGCAGTACTTC. Protein: CASSGGGFVIYEQYF. The J gene is TRBJ2-7, the V gene TRBV7-9; possible D gene TRBD2, 6 bases. Trimming shortened V by 5 bases and J by 4 bases, and 18 bases separated the two germline ends. Germline loops: CDR1 SEHNR, CDR2 FQNEAQ (reference sequence). CDR3 size: 15 residues.

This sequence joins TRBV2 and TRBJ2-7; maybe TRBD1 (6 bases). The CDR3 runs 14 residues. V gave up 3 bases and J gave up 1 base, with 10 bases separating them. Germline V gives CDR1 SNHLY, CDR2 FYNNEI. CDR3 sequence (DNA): TGTGCCAGCAGTGAGGCAGGGGAGTCCTACGAGCAGTACTTC. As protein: CASSEAGESYEQYF.

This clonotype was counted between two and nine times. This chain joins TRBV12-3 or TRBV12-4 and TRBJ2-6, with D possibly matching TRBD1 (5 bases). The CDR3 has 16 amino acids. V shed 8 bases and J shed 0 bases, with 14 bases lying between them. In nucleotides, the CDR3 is TGTGCCAGCTTTCGAGGACATTTCTCTGGGGCCAACGTCCTGACTTTC. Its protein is CASFRGHFSGANVLTF.

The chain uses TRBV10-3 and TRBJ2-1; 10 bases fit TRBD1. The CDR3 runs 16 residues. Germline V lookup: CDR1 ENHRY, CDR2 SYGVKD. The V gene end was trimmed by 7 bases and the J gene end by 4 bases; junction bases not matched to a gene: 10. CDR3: CAIKSDRGRTYNEQFF. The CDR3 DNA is TGTGCCATCAAAAGTGACAGGGGGCGAACTTACAATGAGCAGTTCTTC.

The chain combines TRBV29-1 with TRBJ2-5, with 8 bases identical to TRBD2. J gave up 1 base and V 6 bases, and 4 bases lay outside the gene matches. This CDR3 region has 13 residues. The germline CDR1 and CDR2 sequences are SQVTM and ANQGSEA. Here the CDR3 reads CSVTGGTQETQYF. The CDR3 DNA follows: TGCAGCGTGACGGGAGGGACCCAAGAGACCCAGTACTTC.

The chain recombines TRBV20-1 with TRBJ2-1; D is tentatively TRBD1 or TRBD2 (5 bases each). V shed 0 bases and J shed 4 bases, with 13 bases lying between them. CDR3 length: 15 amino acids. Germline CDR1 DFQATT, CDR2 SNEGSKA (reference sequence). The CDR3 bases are TGCAGTGCTAGAGAGACCGGGACCATATACAATGAGCAGTTCTTC. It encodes CSARETGTIYNEQFF.

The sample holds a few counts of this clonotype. The CDR3 DNA sequence: TGCGCCAGCAGCTATACGGGACTAGTGGTTTCTGATACGCAGTATTTT. Protein sequence: CASSYTGLVVSDTQYF. The V and J genes are TRBV4-1 and TRBJ2-3; TRBD2 aligns across 8 bases. The V segment lost 5 bases and the J segment 6 bases; nucleotides outside the gene matches: 13. The length of the CDR3 is 16 residues. CDR1 MGHRA and CDR2 YSYEKL come from the germline V gene.

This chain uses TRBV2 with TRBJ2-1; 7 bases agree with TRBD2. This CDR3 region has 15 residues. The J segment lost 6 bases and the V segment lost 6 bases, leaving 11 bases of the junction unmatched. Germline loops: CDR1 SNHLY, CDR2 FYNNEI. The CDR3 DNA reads TGTGCCAGCAGCCCAAGCGGGAATTCGGTCAATGAGCAGTTCTTC. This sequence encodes CASSPSGNSVNEQFF.

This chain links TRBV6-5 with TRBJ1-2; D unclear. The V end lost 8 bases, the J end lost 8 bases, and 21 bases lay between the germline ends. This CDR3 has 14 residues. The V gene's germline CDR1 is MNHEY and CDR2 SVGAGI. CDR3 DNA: TGTGCCAGCGCTCCGGACTCCGATCTAGCCGGCTACACCTTC. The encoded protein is CASAPDSDLAGYTF.

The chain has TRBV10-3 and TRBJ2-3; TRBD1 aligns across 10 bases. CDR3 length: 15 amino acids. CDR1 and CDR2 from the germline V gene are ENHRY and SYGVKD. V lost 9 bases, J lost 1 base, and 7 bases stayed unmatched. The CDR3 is CAIGPGTGGTDTQYF. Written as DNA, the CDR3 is TGTGCCATTGGGCCCGGGACAGGGGGCACAGATACGCAGTATTTT.

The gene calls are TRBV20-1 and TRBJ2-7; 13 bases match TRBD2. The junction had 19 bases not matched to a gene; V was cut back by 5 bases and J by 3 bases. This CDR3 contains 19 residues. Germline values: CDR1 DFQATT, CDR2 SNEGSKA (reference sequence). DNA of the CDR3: TGCAGTGCTTCTCCAGGGGGACTAGCGGGACTCCCGTCAGGCTACGAGCAGTACTTC. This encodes CSASPGGLAGLPSGYEQYF.

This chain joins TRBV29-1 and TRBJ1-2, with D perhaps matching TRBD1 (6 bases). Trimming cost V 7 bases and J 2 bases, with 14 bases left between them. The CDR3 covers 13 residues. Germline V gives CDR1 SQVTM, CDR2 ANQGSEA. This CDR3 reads CSAGTGKNYGYTF. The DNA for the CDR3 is TGCAGCGCCGGCACAGGGAAGAACTATGGCTACACCTTC.

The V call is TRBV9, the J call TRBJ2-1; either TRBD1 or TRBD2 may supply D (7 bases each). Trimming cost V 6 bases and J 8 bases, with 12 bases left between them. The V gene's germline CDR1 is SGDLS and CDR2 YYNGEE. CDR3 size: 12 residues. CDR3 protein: CASTAGGDEQFF. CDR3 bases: TGTGCCAGCACGGCAGGGGGGGATGAGCAGTTCTTC.

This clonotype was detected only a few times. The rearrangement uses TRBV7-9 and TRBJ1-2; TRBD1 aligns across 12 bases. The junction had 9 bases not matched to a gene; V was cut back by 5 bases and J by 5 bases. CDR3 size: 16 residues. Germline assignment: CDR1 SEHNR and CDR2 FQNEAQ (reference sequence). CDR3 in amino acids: CASSGRGTGGQYGYTF. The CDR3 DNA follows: TGTGCCAGCAGCGGGAGAGGGACAGGGGGCCAGTATGGCTACACCTTC.

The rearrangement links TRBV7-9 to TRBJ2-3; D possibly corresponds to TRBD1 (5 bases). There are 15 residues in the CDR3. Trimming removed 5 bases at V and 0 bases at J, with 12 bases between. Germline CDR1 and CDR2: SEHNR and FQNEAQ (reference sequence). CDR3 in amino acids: CASSNGHKSTDTQYF. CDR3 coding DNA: TGTGCCAGCAGCAACGGACATAAGAGCACAGATACGCAGTATTTT. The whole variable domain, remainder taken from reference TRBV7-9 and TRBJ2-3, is DTGVSQNPRHKITKRGQNVTFRCDPISEHNRLYWYRQTLGQGPEFLTYFQNEAQLEKSRLLSDRFSAERPKGSFSTLEIQRTEQGDSAMYLCASSNGHKSTDTQYFGPGTRLTVL.

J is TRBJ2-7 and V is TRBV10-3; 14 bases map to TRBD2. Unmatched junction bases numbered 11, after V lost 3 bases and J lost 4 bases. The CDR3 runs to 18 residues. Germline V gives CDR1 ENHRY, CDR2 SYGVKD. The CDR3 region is CAISELGTSGRRGYEQYF. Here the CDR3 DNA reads TGTGCCATCAGTGAACTGGGGACTAGCGGGAGACGGGGATACGAGCAGTACTTC.

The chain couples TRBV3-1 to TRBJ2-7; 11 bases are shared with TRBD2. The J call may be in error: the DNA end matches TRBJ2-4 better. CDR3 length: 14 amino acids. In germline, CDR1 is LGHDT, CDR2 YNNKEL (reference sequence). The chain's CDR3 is CASSLGLAENIQYF. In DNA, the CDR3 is TGTGCCAGCAGCCTGGGACTAGCGGAAAACATTCAGTACTTC.

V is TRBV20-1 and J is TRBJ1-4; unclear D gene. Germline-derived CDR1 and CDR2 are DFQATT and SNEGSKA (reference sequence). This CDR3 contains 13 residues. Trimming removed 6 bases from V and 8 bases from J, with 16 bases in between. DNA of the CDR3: TGCAGTGCGGCTGGGAGCACCTACGAAAAACTGTTTTTT. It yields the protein CSAAGSTYEKLFF.

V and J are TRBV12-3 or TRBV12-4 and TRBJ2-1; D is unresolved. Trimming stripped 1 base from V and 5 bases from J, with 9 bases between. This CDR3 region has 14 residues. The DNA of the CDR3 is TGTGCCAGCAGTTTAGAAGGTTTTCACAATGAGCAGTTCTTC. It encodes CASSLEGFHNEQFF.

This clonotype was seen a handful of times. The CDR3 sequence: CASSSQRGQGQETQYF. The CDR3 coding sequence is TGTGCCAGCAGTTCCCAAAGGGGACAGGGCCAAGAGACCCAGTACTTC. The chain recombines TRBV6-5 with TRBJ2-5; 9 nucleotides line up with TRBD1. There are 16 residues in the CDR3. The V and J ends lost 4 bases and 1 base, in that order; junction bases with no gene match: 7. Germline V lookup: CDR1 MNHEY, CDR2 SVGAGI.

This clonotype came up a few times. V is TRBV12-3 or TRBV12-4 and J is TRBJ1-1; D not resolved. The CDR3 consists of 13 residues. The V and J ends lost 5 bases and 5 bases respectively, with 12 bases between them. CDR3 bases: TGTGCCAGCAGTCTAGGACGCAGAACTGAAGCTTTCTTT. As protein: CASSLGRRTEAFF.

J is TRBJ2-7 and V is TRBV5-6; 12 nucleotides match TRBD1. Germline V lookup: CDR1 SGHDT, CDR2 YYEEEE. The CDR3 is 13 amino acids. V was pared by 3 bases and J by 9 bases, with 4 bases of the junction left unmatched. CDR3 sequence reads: CASSYGTGGRQYF. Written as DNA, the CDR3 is TGTGCCAGCAGCTACGGGACAGGGGGCCGGCAGTACTTC.

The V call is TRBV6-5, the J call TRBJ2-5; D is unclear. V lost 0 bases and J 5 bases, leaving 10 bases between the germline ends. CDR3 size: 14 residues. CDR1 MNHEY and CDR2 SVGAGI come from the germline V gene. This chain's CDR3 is CASSYSTFGETQYF. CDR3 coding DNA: TGTGCCAGCAGTTACTCCACCTTTGGGGAGACCCAGTACTTC.